This TCR beta chain was captured in a study of blood T cell repertoires in COVID-19 (dated by TCRdb to the early 2020s). Notes on the research overall: The collaborator samples originated in the United States, Italy and Spain and spanned the acute and convalescent phases of COVID-19. The material from the prospective study consisted of cDNA or gDNA derived from T cells, B-cell-depleted T cells, or PBMCs. The dataset comprised deeply sampled blood TCRbeta repertoires from subjects exposed to, actively infected with, or recovered from COVID-19. The repertoires were released in a freely available public database intended as a resource for research on the immune response to SARS-CoV-2. Samples were obtained from the ongoing ImmuneRACE study (first 160 participants) and from some 1,300 subjects provided by 6 global collaborators. Nearly every sample came with metadata listing a de-identified subject ID, COVID-19 status, age in years and sex. Where available, HLA class I and class II types were obtained from metadata supplied by the sample provider rather than from assay-based typing. What the work shows at the level of the full study, not this receptor alone: Clinical and demographic metadata were provided uncurated, with the amount varying by source and participant.

V sheds 6 bases and J sheds 2 bases, leaving 14 bases between their ends. Reading the germline V gene gives CDR1 MDHEN and CDR2 SYDVKM. Counted from cysteine to phenylalanine, this CDR3 has 15 amino acids. The entry retains the CDR3 DNA only, 45 bases that are in frame from base 1. As concerns this clone: Its antigen specificity is not known. No much larger clonotype is one base removed from it; base qualities were not supplied.

Each collaborating institution followed its own protocols to collect whole blood in K2EDTA tubes. For TCRbeta analysis, collaborators shipped samples as frozen whole blood, isolated PBMCs, or DNA extracted from either of those sample types. The immunoSEQ Assay, a bias-controlled multiplex PCR, was used to amplify TCRbeta CDR3 regions from genomic DNA. As for the authors' bioinformatics: Nucleated cell counts per sample were estimated from amplification of reference gene primers within the assay. Sequence reads were collapsed and filtered to measure the absolute abundance of every unique TCRbeta CDR3 rearrangement. Productive Simpson clonality was computed per sample as the square root of Simpson's diversity index over productive rearrangements. TCRdb took over this immuneACCESS table, retaining in-frame rearrangements with V and J assigned. Such tables are incomplete; in checked studies, under half of the missing clones stem from an unresolved V gene, and the remainder is unexplained. The D gene and trimming were derived from the DNA, and the V and J assignments and clone size from that table. The sample contains about 180,000 clones, roughly 85% of them found a single time. The ten largest account for roughly 9.8% of the sample.

The chain is encoded by TRBV28 joined to TRBJ2-1; a weak D assignment points to TRBD1 (5 bases agree). Sequencing input: peripheral blood. This receptor was obtained from a human donor with active or convalescent COVID-19. The donor label of this sample is uncertain. The sequenced DNA: TGTGCCAGCAGCACCGACAGTGGGACCTACAATGAGCAGTTCTTC. This sequence encodes CASSTDSGTYNEQFF.